The next 3 T cell receptor beta chains were all read from a single sample in a study of Graves' ophthalmopathy and Graves' hyperthyroidism. Using RNA transcripts, the TCR beta CDR3 regions were amplified. The first-round RT-PCR employed HTBI primers together with the Qiagen OneStep RT-PCR kit. A multiplex PCR was then performed as the second round. TCRdb redid the calling of the multiplex PCR reads with MiXCR, one entry per CDR3 protein. The data contain around 1.1 million distinct CDR3 sequences, less than 45% of them singletons. Material: peripheral blood or thyroid tissue (not recorded which). Receptor source: an adult man with Graves' hyperthyroidism.

This chain joins TRBV7-9 and TRBJ2-5; D unresolved. This CDR3 spans 13 amino acids. The germline V gene encodes CDR1 SEHNR and CDR2 FQNEAQ (reference sequence). Between the trimmed V and J ends, which lost 6 bases and 7 bases, there was a span of 15 bases. The CDR3 is CASSLMGPATQYF. The CDR3 DNA follows: TGTGCCAGCAGTTTAATGGGTCCGGCGACCCAGTACTTC. Full variable domain (outside the CDR3, taken from reference TRBV7-9 and TRBJ2-5): DTGVSQNPRHKITKRGQNVTFRCDPISEHNRLYWYRQTLGQGPEFLTYFQNEAQLEKSRLLSDRFSAERPKGSFSTLEIQRTEQGDSAMYLCASSLMGPATQYFGPGTRLLVL.

This clonotype occurred a few times. In DNA, the CDR3 is TGCAGTATTAGCGGCGACCAAGAGACCCAGTACTTC. This sequence encodes CSISGDQETQYF. This rearrangement joins TRBV20-1 to TRBJ2-5; D possibly corresponds to TRBD2 (6 bases). This CDR3 has 12 residues. Germline V gene data show CDR1 as DFQATT and CDR2 as SNEGSKA (reference sequence). V lost 8 bases to trimming and J lost 0 bases, with 10 bases between them.

V gene TRBV7-9 combines with J gene TRBJ2-2; the D gene is possibly TRBD2 (5 bases). The V end was cut by 3 bases, the J end by 13 bases, with 9 bases between. The CDR3 runs 11 residues. CDR1 is SEHNR, CDR2 FQNEAQ, per germline (reference sequence). Here the CDR3 reads CASSFSAGLFF. As DNA, the CDR3 is TGTGCCAGCAGCTTCTCCGCGGGGCTGTTTTTT.